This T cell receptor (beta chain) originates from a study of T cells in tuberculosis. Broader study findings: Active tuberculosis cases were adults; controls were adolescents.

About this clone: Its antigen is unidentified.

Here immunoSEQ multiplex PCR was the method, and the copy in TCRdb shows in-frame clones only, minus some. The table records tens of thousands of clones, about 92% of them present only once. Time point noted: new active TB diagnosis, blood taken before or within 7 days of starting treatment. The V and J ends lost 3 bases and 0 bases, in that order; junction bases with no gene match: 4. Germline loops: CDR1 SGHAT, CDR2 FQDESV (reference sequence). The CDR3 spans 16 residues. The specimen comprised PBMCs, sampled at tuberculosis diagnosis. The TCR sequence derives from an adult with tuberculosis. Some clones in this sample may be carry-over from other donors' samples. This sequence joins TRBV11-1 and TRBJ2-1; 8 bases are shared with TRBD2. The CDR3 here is CASSFGGATSYNEQFF. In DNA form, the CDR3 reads TGTGCCAGCAGCTTCGGGGGGGCGACCTCCTACAATGAGCAGTTCTTC.